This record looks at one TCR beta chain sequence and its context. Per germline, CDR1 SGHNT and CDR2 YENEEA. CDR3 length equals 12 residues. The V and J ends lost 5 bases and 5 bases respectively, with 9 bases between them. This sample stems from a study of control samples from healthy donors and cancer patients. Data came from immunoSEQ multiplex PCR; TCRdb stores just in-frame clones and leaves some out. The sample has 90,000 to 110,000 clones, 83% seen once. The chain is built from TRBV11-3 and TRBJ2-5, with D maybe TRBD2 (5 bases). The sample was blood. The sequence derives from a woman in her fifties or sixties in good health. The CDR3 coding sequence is TGTGCCAGCAGCCCCACTAGGGAGACCCAGTACTTC. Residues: CASSPTRETQYF.